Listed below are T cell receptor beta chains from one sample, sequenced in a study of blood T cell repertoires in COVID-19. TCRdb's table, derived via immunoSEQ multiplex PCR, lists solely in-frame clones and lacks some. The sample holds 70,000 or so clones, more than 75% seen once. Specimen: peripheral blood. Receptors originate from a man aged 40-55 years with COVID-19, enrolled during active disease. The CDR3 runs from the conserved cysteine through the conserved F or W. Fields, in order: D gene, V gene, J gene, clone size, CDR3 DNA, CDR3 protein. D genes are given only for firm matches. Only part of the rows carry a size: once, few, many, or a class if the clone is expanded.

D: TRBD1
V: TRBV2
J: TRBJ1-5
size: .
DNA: TGTGCCAGCAGGCGTAACAGGGGGGATCAGCCCCAGCATTTT
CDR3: CASRRNRGDQPQHF

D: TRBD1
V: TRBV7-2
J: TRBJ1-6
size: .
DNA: TGTGCCAGCAGCTTAGAAGGGGGCTGGAATTCACCCCTCCACTTT
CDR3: CASSLEGGWNSPLHF

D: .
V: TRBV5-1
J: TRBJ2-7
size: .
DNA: TGCGCCAGCAGCTTGGGCCCTAGCTCCTACGAGCAGTACTTC
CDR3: CASSLGPSSYEQYF

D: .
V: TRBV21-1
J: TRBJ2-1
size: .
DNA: TGTGCCAGCAACCTGCCCGGGGGTTTAAGAAATGAGCAGTTCTTC
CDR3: CASNLPGGLRNEQFF

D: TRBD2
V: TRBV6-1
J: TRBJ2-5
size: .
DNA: TGTGCCAGCAGTGAACTAGCGGGGGGGCCAGAGACCCAGTACTTC
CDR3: CASSELAGGPETQYF

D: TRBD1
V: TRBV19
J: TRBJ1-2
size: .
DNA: TGTGCCAGTAGTGCCGTAGGGACAGGAGACTTCTATGGCTACACCTTC
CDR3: CASSAVGTGDFYGYTF

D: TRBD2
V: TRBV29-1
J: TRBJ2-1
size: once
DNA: TGCAGCGTAGGACTAGCGGGGACAAGCTCCTACAATGAGCAGTTCTTC
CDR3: CSVGLAGTSSYNEQFF

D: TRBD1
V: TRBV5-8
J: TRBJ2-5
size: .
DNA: TGTGCCAGCAGCTTTCCGACAGGGGGAGAGACCCAGTACTTC
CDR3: CASSFPTGGETQYF

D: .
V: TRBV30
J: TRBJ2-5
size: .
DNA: TGTGCCTGGAGTGTACAGAACCAAGAGACCCAGTACTTC
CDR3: CAWSVQNQETQYF

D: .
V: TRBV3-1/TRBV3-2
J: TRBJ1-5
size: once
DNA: TGTGCCAGCAGTCAGCAGGGTTTGGGCCAGCCCCAGCATTTT
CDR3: CASSQQGLGQPQHF

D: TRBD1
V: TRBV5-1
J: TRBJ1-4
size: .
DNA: TGCGCCAGCAGCGGGGGACAGGGGACAACTAATGAAAAACTGTTTTTT
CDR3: CASSGGQGTTNEKLFF

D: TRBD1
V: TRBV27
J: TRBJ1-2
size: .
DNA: TGTGCCAGCAGTATGACAGGGGGTGTCTATGGCTACACCTTC
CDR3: CASSMTGGVYGYTF

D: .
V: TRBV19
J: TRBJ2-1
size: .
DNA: TGTGCCAGTAGTATACCCCCAGGGAATGAGCAGTTCTTC
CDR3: CASSIPPGNEQFF

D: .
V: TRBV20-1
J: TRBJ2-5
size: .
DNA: TGCAGTGCTAGGACAGGAGAGACCCAGTACTTC
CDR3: CSARTGETQYF

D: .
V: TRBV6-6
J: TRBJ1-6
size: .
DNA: TGTGCCAGCAGTTACTCTCAGGGCCGTTCTTCACCCCTCCACTTT
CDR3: CASSYSQGRSSPLHF

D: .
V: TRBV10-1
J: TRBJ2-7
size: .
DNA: TGCGCCAGCCACAGGGAAAACGACGAGCAGTACTTC
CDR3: CASHRENDEQYF

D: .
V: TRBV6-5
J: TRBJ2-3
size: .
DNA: TGTGCCAGCAGTTACAACCCCTACACAGATACGCAGTATTTT
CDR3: CASSYNPYTDTQYF

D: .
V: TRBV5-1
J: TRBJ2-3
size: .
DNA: TGCGCCAGCAGCTTGATGGGGGCGGGAGATACGCAGTATTTT
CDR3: CASSLMGAGDTQYF

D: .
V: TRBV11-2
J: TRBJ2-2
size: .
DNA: TGTGCCAGCAGCTTAGATCCTTGGGGGGGCCGGAACACCGGGGAGCTGTTTTTT
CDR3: CASSLDPWGGRNTGELFF

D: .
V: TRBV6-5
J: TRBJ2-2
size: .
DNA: TGTGCCAGCAACAGGGTTAAGACCGGGGAGCTGTTTTTT
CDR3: CASNRVKTGELFF

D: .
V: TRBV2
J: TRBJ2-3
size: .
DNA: TGTGCCAGCGCCCCGGGGGACCCAGATACGCAGTATTTT
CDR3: CASAPGDPDTQYF

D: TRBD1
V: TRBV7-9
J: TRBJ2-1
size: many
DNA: TGTGCCAGCAGCCCACCACGATGGACAGGGGAGGAGGGTGAGCAGTTCTTC
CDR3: CASSPPRWTGEEGEQFF

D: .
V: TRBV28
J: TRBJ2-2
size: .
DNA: TGTGCCAGCAGCACCCCCCTGCAGGGGGAGGACACCGGGGAGCTGTTTTTT
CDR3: CASSTPLQGEDTGELFF

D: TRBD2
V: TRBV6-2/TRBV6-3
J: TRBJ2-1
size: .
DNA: TGTGCCAGCAGTTACGAGACTAGCGGGGGGGCCTTTGAGCAGTTCTTC
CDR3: CASSYETSGGAFEQFF

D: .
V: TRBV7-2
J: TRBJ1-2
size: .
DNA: TGTGCCAGCAGCTTAGGAGGCTTCCCGGGCTACACCTTC
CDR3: CASSLGGFPGYTF

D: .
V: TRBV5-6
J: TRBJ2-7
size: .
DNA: TGTGCCAGCAGCTCGCGTAGGGCCTCGGGGGAGCAGTACTTC
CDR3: CASSSRRASGEQYF